The 12 T cell receptor beta chains presented below share a single source sample, sequenced in a study of blood T cells in healthy people across ages. Next came a second PCR, run for about 6 to 11 cycles, which used a sample-barcoded 5' primer along with a J-beta primer mix. One entry per CDR3 protein, called by TCRdb with MiXCR from the 5' RACE reads. The sample consists of under 1,100,000 distinct CDR3 sequences, around 25% of them appearing once. This sample was also put to use in a study of T cells of mothers and their children.

The sample taken for sequencing was blood. Receptors originate from a girl aged 2 to 10 in good health.

This rearrangement joins TRBV27 to TRBJ2-5; the match to TRBD2 covers 9 bases. J gave up 2 bases and V 4 bases, and 11 bases lay outside the gene matches. This CDR3 region has 17 residues. Germline V CDR1 and CDR2: MNHEY, SMNVEV (reference sequence). CDR3 loop: CASSSLLGREGQETQYF. The CDR3 region has the DNA TGTGCCAGCAGTTCCCTCTTGGGGCGGGAGGGGCAAGAGACCCAGTACTTC.

The J gene is TRBJ2-1, the V gene TRBV29-1, with 8 bases identical to TRBD2. Losses at the gene ends were 4 bases for V and 0 bases for J; bases not matched to a gene: 5. CDR3 length: 15 amino acids. Per germline, CDR1 SQVTM and CDR2 ANQGSEA. CDR3: CSVVPGLASYNEQFF. The CDR3 DNA reads as TGCAGCGTTGTCCCCGGACTAGCCTCCTACAATGAGCAGTTCTTC.

The chain carries TRBV20-1 and TRBJ2-7; possible D gene TRBD2, 6 bases. With 6 bases removed from V and 3 bases from J, the gap between germline ends came to 12 bases. Germline V gives CDR1 DFQATT, CDR2 SNEGSKA (reference sequence). The CDR3 has 12 amino acids. The DNA for the CDR3 is TGCAGTGCCGCTACGGGACTCTACGAGCAGTACTTC. Its protein is CSAATGLYEQYF.

The J gene is TRBJ1-2, the V gene TRBV12-3 or TRBV12-4, with D possibly being TRBD1 (5 bases). This CDR3 spans 16 amino acids. The V end was cut by 3 bases, the J end by 5 bases, with 19 bases between. The CDR3 coding sequence is TGTGCCAGCAGTTTGGGGCTCGGCAGTCTGGTATATGGCTACACCTTC. It specifies CASSLGLGSLVYGYTF.

V usage is TRBV5-8 and J usage is TRBJ1-5; tentative D call: TRBD1 (5 bases). This CDR3 is built from 20 residues. Trimming took off 0 bases at V and 3 bases at J, with 25 bases between the two ends. CDR1 SGHTS and CDR2 YDEGEE come from the germline V gene. CDR3 nucleotide sequence: TGTGCCAGCAGCTTGGACTCGGGGCGTATTGACTATGACCCCAATCAGCCCCAGCATTTT. As protein: CASSLDSGRIDYDPNQPQHF.

The chain recombines TRBV5-6 with TRBJ2-4, with a possible D match to TRBD1 (6 bases). Germline CDR1 and CDR2: SGHDT and YYEEEE. The CDR3 contains 16 residues. V was clipped by 1 base and J by 0 bases, with 11 bases between them. In DNA form, the CDR3 reads TGTGCCAGCAGCTTGACCGACAGGCTAGCCAAAAACATTCAGTACTTC. Translating gives CASSLTDRLAKNIQYF. The variable domain in full, completed from reference TRBV5-6 and TRBJ2-4, reads DAGVTQSPTHLIKTRGQQVTLRCSPKSGHDTVSWYQQALGQGPQFIFQYYEEEERQRGNFPDRFSGHQFPNYSSELNVNALLLGDSALYLCASSLTDRLAKNIQYFGAGTRLSVL.

This clonotype came up a few times. This chain links TRBV10-2 with TRBJ2-6, with 7 nucleotides matching TRBD1. The germline gives CDR1 WSHSY, CDR2 SAAADI. V dropped 6 bases and J dropped 1; count of bases not matched to a gene: 18. The CDR3 sequence is 20 residues long. CDR3 DNA sequence: TGCGCCAGCAGCTCCCGGGACAGCGATCGACCTATTTCTGGGGCCAACGTCCTGACTTTC. It yields the protein CASSSRDSDRPISGANVLTF.

The CDR3 DNA sequence: TGTGCCAGCAGCCAATCGCGGCAGGGGCACACTGAAGCTTTCTTT. This gives the protein CASSQSRQGHTEAFF. The chain is built from TRBV16 and TRBJ1-1; a possible D gene is TRBD1 (6 bases). V shed 0 bases and J shed 3 bases, with 11 bases lying between them. Germline CDR1 is KGHSY and CDR2 is FQNENV. This CDR3 region has 15 residues.

This clonotype appeared once. The chain uses TRBV5-1 and TRBJ1-1; TRBD1 matches at 7 bases. The germline V gene encodes CDR1 SGHRS and CDR2 YFSETQ. V trimming: 3 bases; J trimming: 4 bases; junction bases outside the gene matches: 6. CDR3 length: 14 amino acids. CDR3 amino acids: CASSSVTGSTEAFF. The CDR3 nucleotides read TGCGCCAGCAGCTCGGTGACAGGGTCCACTGAAGCTTTCTTT.

This clonotype has more than one count but fewer than ten. This sequence joins TRBV29-1 and TRBJ2-1; 8 bases are a match to TRBD2. The length of the CDR3 is 15 residues. Germline CDR1 is SQVTM and CDR2 is ANQGSEA. V shed 8 bases, J shed 4 bases, and the junction held 13 bases outside the gene matches. The chain's CDR3 is CSLLGGRPHYNEQFF. The CDR3 nucleotides read TGCAGCCTCCTAGGCGGGAGGCCTCATTACAATGAGCAGTTCTTC.

The chain combines TRBV9 with TRBJ1-5; TRBD1 aligns across 8 bases. The CDR3 is 14 residues long. J was trimmed by 4 bases and V by 3 bases; bases with no gene match: 3. Germline CDR1 reads SGDLS; CDR2 reads YYNGEE. The CDR3 DNA sequence: TGTGCCAGCAGCGGCGGACAGGGAAATCAGCCCCAGCATTTT. This translates into CASSGGQGNQPQHF.

V usage is TRBV6-5 and J usage is TRBJ2-1; possibly TRBD2 for D (6 bases). CDR1 MNHEY and CDR2 SVGAGI come from the germline V gene. Trimming removed 2 bases from V and 9 bases from J, with 14 bases in between. The CDR3 runs 14 residues. CDR3 loop: CASSYTSSVGEQFF. Written as DNA, the CDR3 is TGTGCCAGCAGTTACACGTCTAGCGTCGGTGAGCAGTTCTTC.